The entry that follows covers one TCR beta chain sequence. Its target antigen remains unknown. Base qualities were left out, and no much larger clone turns up one base away. The sample is drawn from a study of blood T cell repertoires in COVID-19 (TCRdb year 2020). With respect to the entire study: For ImmuneRACE Cohort 3, a participant was defined as recovered based on two consecutive negative NP/OP PCR tests, clearance by a healthcare professional, or resolution of symptoms. Samples from collaborators originated in the United States, Italy and Spain and spanned both the acute and convalescent phases of COVID-19. The material from the prospective study consisted of cDNA or gDNA derived from T cells, B-cell-depleted T cells, or PBMCs. Deeply sampled blood TCRbeta repertoires from subjects exposed to, actively infected with, or recovered from COVID-19 were included in the dataset. The repertoires were released in a freely available public database intended as a resource for research on the immune response to SARS-CoV-2. Samples came from the ongoing ImmuneRACE study (first 160 participants) plus 1,254 subjects from 6 global collaborators. Nearly every sample came with metadata listing a de-identified subject ID, COVID-19 status, age in years and sex. Where HLA class I and class II types were available, the types were taken from metadata supplied by the sample provider, not from assay-based typing. Study-wide conclusions, independent of this receptor: Clinical and demographic metadata were provided uncurated, with the amount varying by source and participant.

Participants in the prospective study were aged roughly 18 to 90 years, lived in about two dozen United States geographic areas, and enrolled through a virtual design. Cohort assignment in the prospective study relied on participant-reported clinical history from a screening survey and a study questionnaire. Each participant in the prospective study had whole blood, serum and a nasopharyngeal or oropharyngeal swab collected by mobile phlebotomists. Additional blood draws and questionnaires over an approximately 2-month period could optionally be provided by prospective study participants. Blood samples from the prospective study were shipped frozen or at room temperature prior to DNA extraction. CDR1 is given as MNHEY and CDR2 as SMNVEV, both from the germline V gene (reference sequence). The CDR3 measures 16 amino acids from cysteine to phenylalanine. Here the CDR3 DNA is all that survives: 48 bases in frame from base 1. Cut back by 0 bases and 7 bases, the V and J ends lie 16 bases apart.

The immunoSEQ Assay, a bias-controlled multiplex PCR, was used to amplify TCRbeta CDR3 regions from genomic DNA. The paper's data handling went like this. Nucleated cell counts per sample were estimated from amplification of reference gene primers within the assay. To quantify the absolute abundance of each unique TCRbeta CDR3 rearrangement, sequence reads were collapsed and filtered. For each sample, productive Simpson clonality was calculated as the square root of Simpson's diversity index across productive rearrangements. TCRdb took this table from immuneACCESS and kept in-frame rearrangements with V and J called. Such tables lack part of the clones; where checked against another copy, unresolved V genes explain under half of the gap, and the rest is unexplained. The DNA gave D and trimming, while V, J and clone size come from that table. The sample table lists 350,000 to 400,000 clones, around 87% of them with a count of one. The top ten constitute 1.5% to 2% of the sample.

The sequenced sample was PBMCs or T cells enriched from blood (not recorded which). The chain is encoded by TRBV27 joined to TRBJ1-5, with the D gene not clear enough to name. This receptor was taken from a middle-aged man in a cohort exposed to, infected with or recovered from COVID-19 (not recorded which). The CDR3 protein: CASSLSAPWGGQPQHF. The bases read TGTGCCAGCAGTTTATCTGCTCCATGGGGAGGGCAGCCCCAGCATTTT.